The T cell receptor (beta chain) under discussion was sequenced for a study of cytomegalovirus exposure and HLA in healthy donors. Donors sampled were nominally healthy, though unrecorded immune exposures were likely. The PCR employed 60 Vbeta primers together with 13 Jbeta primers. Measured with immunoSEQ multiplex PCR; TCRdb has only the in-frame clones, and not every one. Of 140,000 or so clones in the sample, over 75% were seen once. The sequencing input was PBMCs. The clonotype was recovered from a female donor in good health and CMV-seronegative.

The CDR3 here is CASSRPSAGGQTQYF. The CDR3 DNA follows: TGTGCCAGCAGTCGGCCGTCGGCGGGAGGTCAGACCCAGTACTTC. This chain connects TRBV2 to TRBJ2-5, with TRBD2 matching 8 bases. The trim removed 5 bases at V and 6 bases at J, leaving 11 bases unmatched. CDR3 length equals 15 residues. CDR1 is SNHLY and CDR2 is FYNNEI in the germline V gene.